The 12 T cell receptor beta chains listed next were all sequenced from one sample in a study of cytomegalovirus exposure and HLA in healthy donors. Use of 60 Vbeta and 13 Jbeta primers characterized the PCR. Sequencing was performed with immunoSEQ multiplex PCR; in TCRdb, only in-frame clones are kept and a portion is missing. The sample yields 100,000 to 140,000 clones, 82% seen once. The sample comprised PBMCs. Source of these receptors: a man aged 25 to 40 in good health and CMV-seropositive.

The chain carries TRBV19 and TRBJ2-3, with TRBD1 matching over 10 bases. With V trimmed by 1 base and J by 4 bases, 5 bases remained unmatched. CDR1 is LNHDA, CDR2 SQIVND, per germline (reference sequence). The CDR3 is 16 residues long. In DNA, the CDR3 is TGTGCCAGTAGTATAGGGACAGGGGGAGCTTCAGATACGCAGTATTTT. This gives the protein CASSIGTGGASDTQYF.

CDR3 in DNA: TGTGCCAGCAGTGGAGGGATTAACTATGGCTACACCTTC. It encodes CASSGGINYGYTF. This chain joins TRBV2 and TRBJ1-2, with D unresolved. Germline CDR1 is SNHLY and CDR2 is FYNNEI. Trimming took 4 bases from V and 1 from J, leaving 7 bases between them. This CDR3 is built from 13 residues. Full variable domain (outside the CDR3, taken from reference TRBV2 and TRBJ1-2): EPEVTQTPSHQVTQMGQEVILRCVPISNHLYFYWYRQILGQKVEFLVSFYNNEISEKSEIFDDQFSVERPDGSNFTLKIRSTKLEDSAMYFCASSGGINYGYTFGSGTRLTVV.

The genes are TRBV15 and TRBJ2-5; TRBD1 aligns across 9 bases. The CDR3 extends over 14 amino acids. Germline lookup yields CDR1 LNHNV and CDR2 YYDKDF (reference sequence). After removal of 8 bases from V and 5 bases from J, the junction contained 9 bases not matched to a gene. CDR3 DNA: TGTGCCACCGGGCAGGACAGGGGATTTGAGACCCAGTACTTC. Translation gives CATGQDRGFETQYF.

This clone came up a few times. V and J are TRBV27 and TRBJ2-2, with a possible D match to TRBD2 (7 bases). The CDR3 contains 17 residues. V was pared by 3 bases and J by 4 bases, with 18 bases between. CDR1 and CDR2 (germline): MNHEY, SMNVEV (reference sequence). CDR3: CASSLGGALRGTGELFF. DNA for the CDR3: TGTGCCAGCAGTTTGGGGGGGGCCCTACGAGGCACCGGGGAGCTGTTTTTT.

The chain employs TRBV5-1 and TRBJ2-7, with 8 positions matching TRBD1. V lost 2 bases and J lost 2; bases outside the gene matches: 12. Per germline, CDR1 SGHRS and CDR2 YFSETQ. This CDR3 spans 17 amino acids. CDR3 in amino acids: CASSFGQGGVFPYEQYF. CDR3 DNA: TGCGCCAGCAGCTTCGGACAGGGTGGGGTTTTCCCCTACGAGCAGTACTTC.

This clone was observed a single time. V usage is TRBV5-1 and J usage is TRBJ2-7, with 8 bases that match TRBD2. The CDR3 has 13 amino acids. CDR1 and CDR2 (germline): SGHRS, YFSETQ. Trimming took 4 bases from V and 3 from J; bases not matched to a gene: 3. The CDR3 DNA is TGCGCCAGCAGCCCGGGACTAGGCTACGAGCAGTACTTC. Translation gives CASSPGLGYEQYF.

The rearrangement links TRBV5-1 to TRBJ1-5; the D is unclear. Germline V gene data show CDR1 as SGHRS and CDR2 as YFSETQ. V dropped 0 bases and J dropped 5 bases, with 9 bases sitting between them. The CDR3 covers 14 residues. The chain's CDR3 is CASSLAGGDQPQHF. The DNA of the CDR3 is TGCGCCAGCAGCTTGGCCGGCGGTGATCAGCCCCAGCATTTT. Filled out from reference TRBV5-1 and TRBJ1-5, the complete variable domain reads KAGVTQTPRYLIKTRGQQVTLSCSPISGHRSVSWYQQTPGQGLQFLFEYFSETQRNKGNFPGRFSGRQFSNSRSEMNVSTLELGDSALYLCASSLAGGDQPQHFGDGTRLSIL.

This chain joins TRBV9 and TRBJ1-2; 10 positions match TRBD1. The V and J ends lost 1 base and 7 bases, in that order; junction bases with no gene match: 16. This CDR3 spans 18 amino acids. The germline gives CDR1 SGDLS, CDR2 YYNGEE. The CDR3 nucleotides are TGTGCCAGCAGCGTAATTTCTGGAGGGACAGGGGTCTGCTGTGGCTACACCTTC. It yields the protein CASSVISGGTGVCCGYTF.

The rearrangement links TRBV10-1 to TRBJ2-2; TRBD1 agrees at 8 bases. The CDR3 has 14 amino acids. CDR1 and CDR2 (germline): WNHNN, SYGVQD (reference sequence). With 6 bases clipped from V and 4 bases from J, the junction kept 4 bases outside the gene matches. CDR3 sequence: CASRQGGRTGELFF. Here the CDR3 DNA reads TGCGCCAGCAGACAGGGGGGCCGCACCGGGGAGCTGTTTTTT.

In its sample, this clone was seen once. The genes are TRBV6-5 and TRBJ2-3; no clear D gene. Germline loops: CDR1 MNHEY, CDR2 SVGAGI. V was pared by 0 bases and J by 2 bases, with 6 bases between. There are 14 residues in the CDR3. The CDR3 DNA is TGTGCCAGCAGTTACTCACGGTTCACAGATACGCAGTATTTT. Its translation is CASSYSRFTDTQYF.

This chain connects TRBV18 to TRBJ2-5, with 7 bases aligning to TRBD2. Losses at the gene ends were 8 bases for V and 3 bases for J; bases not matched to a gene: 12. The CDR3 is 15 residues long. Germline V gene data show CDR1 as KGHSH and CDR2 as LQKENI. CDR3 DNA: TGTGCCAGCCAAAACAACGCGGGGGAAGAAGAGACCCAGTACTTC. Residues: CASQNNAGEEETQYF.

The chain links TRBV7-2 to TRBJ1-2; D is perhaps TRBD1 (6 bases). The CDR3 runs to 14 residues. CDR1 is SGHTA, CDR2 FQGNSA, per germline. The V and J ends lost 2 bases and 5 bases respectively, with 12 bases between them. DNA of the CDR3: TGTGCCAGCAGCTTAAACCTCGGACAGTATGGCTACACCTTC. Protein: CASSLNLGQYGYTF.